Listed below are T cell receptor beta chains from one sample, sequenced in a study of cytomegalovirus exposure and HLA in healthy donors. The method was immunoSEQ multiplex PCR; TCRdb's version includes in-frame clones alone and lacks a portion of them. The sample has approximately 120,000 clones; around 70% are singletons. The sample taken for sequencing was PBMCs. Receptors were obtained from a man aged 25 to 40 in good health and CMV-seronegative. CDR3s include the opening cysteine and the closing phenylalanine or tryptophan. The order of the fields is clone size, D gene, V gene, J gene, CDR3 DNA, CDR3 protein. D genes are given only for firm matches. Size is stated for part of the rows, as once, few or many counts, or as a class when the clone is expanded.

clone size: once
D gene: -
V gene: TRBV5-1
J gene: TRBJ1-1
CDR3 DNA: TGCGCCAGCAGCGCGGACAGAGCGAACACTGAAGCTTTCTTT
CDR3 protein: CASSADRANTEAFF

clone size: -
D gene: TRBD1
V gene: TRBV7-8
J gene: TRBJ1-1
CDR3 DNA: TGTGCCAGCAGCTTAGCGGGCTGGACAGGGGGACCTGAAGCTTTCTTT
CDR3 protein: CASSLAGWTGGPEAFF

clone size: -
D gene: TRBD2
V gene: TRBV5-1
J gene: TRBJ2-3
CDR3 DNA: TGCGCCAGCAGCCACGGACTAGAAGCAGATACGCAGTATTTT
CDR3 protein: CASSHGLEADTQYF

clone size: -
D gene: TRBD1
V gene: TRBV28
J gene: TRBJ1-4
CDR3 DNA: TGTGCCAGCAGTGGAAGGACAGGGGGCCACACTAATGAAAAACTGTTTTTT
CDR3 protein: CASSGRTGGHTNEKLFF

clone size: -
D gene: -
V gene: TRBV21-1
J gene: TRBJ1-3
CDR3 DNA: TGTGCCAGCAGCAAAGTAAAGAGCTCTGGAAACACCATATATTTT
CDR3 protein: CASSKVKSSGNTIYF

clone size: -
D gene: TRBD1
V gene: TRBV7-6
J gene: TRBJ2-1
CDR3 DNA: TGTGCCAGCAGCATAGACAGGGGGCGCATACATGAGCAGTTCTTC
CDR3 protein: CASSIDRGRIHEQFF

clone size: -
D gene: TRBD2
V gene: TRBV5-6
J gene: TRBJ2-5
CDR3 DNA: TGTGCCAGCAGCGCGGGACTAGCGGGAGCGTACGAGACCCAGTACTTC
CDR3 protein: CASSAGLAGAYETQYF

clone size: -
D gene: -
V gene: TRBV27
J gene: TRBJ2-3
CDR3 DNA: TGTGCCAGCAGTTTAGGGGCACATGGGACAGATACGCAGTATTTT
CDR3 protein: CASSLGAHGTDTQYF

clone size: once
D gene: TRBD2
V gene: TRBV25-1
J gene: TRBJ2-3
CDR3 DNA: TGTGCCAGCAGTGAATCAGAGACTAGCTACGGACTTGATACGCAGTATTTT
CDR3 protein: CASSESETSYGLDTQYF

clone size: -
D gene: TRBD1
V gene: TRBV4-3
J gene: TRBJ1-1
CDR3 DNA: TGCGCCAGCAGCCGCCACAGGGGGGCGAACACTGAAGCTTTCTTT
CDR3 protein: CASSRHRGANTEAFF

clone size: -
D gene: TRBD2
V gene: TRBV27
J gene: TRBJ2-5
CDR3 DNA: TGTGCCAGCAGTTTAGTAGCGGGAGGGGTGGAGACCCAGTACTTC
CDR3 protein: CASSLVAGGVETQYF

clone size: -
D gene: TRBD1
V gene: TRBV30
J gene: TRBJ1-1
CDR3 DNA: TGTGCCTGGAGTGCCGACAGGGGGACTGAAGCTTTCTTT
CDR3 protein: CAWSADRGTEAFF

clone size: few
D gene: -
V gene: TRBV6-5
J gene: TRBJ1-1
CDR3 DNA: TGTGCCAGCACCGCGGCGGGAGGGGAAGCTTTCTTT
CDR3 protein: CASTAAGGEAFF

clone size: -
D gene: TRBD1
V gene: TRBV28
J gene: TRBJ1-1
CDR3 DNA: TGTGCCAGCAGTTCACCGGGACAGGGGTTTGTGAACACTGAAGCTTTCTTT
CDR3 protein: CASSSPGQGFVNTEAFF

clone size: -
D gene: -
V gene: TRBV10-3
J gene: TRBJ2-1
CDR3 DNA: TGTGCCATGACCGACCCGAGGGCCGTTCCTTACAATGAGCAGTTCTTC
CDR3 protein: CAMTDPRAVPYNEQFF

clone size: -
D gene: -
V gene: TRBV15
J gene: TRBJ2-3
CDR3 DNA: TGTGCCACCAGCAGACAACAGGGCACAGATACGCAGTATTTT
CDR3 protein: CATSRQQGTDTQYF

clone size: -
D gene: TRBD1
V gene: TRBV7-2
J gene: TRBJ1-2
CDR3 DNA: TGTGCCAGCAGCCCGGGGACAGGGGCGTTCTATGGCTACACCTTC
CDR3 protein: CASSPGTGAFYGYTF

clone size: -
D gene: -
V gene: TRBV2
J gene: TRBJ2-2
CDR3 DNA: TGTGCCAGCAGTGAATCAGCCGGGGAGCTGTTTTTT
CDR3 protein: CASSESAGELFF

clone size: -
D gene: TRBD1
V gene: TRBV7-9
J gene: TRBJ1-2
CDR3 DNA: TGTGCCAGCAGCCCCCGGCCGCAAGACAGGGCCCCTTACTATGGCTACACCTTC
CDR3 protein: CASSPRPQDRAPYYGYTF

clone size: -
D gene: TRBD1
V gene: TRBV19
J gene: TRBJ2-5
CDR3 DNA: TGTGCCAGTAGCACAGCACACGGGACAGGGGAGACCCAGTACTTC
CDR3 protein: CASSTAHGTGETQYF

clone size: once
D gene: -
V gene: TRBV28
J gene: TRBJ2-7
CDR3 DNA: TGTGCCAGCAGATCCCCCGGACAGACTACCTGGGGCGAGCAGTACTTC
CDR3 protein: CASRSPGQTTWGEQYF

clone size: -
D gene: -
V gene: TRBV29-1
J gene: TRBJ1-5
CDR3 DNA: -
CDR3 protein: CSVVSVRGPQHF

clone size: few
D gene: TRBD1
V gene: TRBV30
J gene: TRBJ2-7
CDR3 DNA: TGTGCCTGGAGCGGACAGGGCTACGAGCAGTACTTC
CDR3 protein: CAWSGQGYEQYF

clone size: -
D gene: -
V gene: TRBV28
J gene: TRBJ2-5
CDR3 DNA: TGTACCAGCAGTTTTCGAGAGACCCAGTACTTC
CDR3 protein: CTSSFRETQYF

clone size: -
D gene: -
V gene: TRBV9
J gene: TRBJ1-5
CDR3 DNA: TGTGCCAGCAGCGCAACAGGGTCCAATCAGCCCCAGCATTTT
CDR3 protein: CASSATGSNQPQHF

clone size: -
D gene: -
V gene: TRBV28
J gene: TRBJ1-1
CDR3 DNA: TGTGCCAGCAGTCCGACAAGGACAGCTAACACTGAAGCTTTCTTT
CDR3 protein: CASSPTRTANTEAFF

clone size: -
D gene: -
V gene: TRBV5-1
J gene: TRBJ2-7
CDR3 DNA: TGCGCCAGCAGCTTTGGCGGGACCTACGAGCAGTACTTC
CDR3 protein: CASSFGGTYEQYF

clone size: -
D gene: -
V gene: TRBV28
J gene: TRBJ1-5
CDR3 DNA: TGTGCCAGCAGGGGAGGCCTCAGATTAAGCAATCAGCCCCAGCATTTT
CDR3 protein: CASRGGLRLSNQPQHF

clone size: -
D gene: TRBD1
V gene: TRBV11-2
J gene: TRBJ1-4
CDR3 DNA: TGTGCCAGCAGCCGAGCTTCGCTACCGGGACAGGGGAAAAGAAAACTGTTTTTT
CDR3 protein: CASSRASLPGQGKRKLFF

clone size: -
D gene: -
V gene: TRBV30
J gene: TRBJ1-2
CDR3 DNA: TGTGCCTGGAGTGTACTACAGGGTGGCTACACCTTC
CDR3 protein: CAWSVLQGGYTF

clone size: -
D gene: TRBD2
V gene: TRBV6-4
J gene: TRBJ2-2
CDR3 DNA: TGTGCCAGCCCTAGCGGGCAAAACACCGGGGAGCTGTTTTTT
CDR3 protein: CASPSGQNTGELFF

clone size: -
D gene: -
V gene: TRBV25-1
J gene: TRBJ1-2
CDR3 DNA: TGTGCCAGCAGTGAACCGACTTATGGCTACACCTTC
CDR3 protein: CASSEPTYGYTF

clone size: -
D gene: -
V gene: TRBV27
J gene: TRBJ2-2
CDR3 DNA: TGTGCCAGCAGTCTGGGACTCATTCACGGGGAGCTGTTTTTT
CDR3 protein: CASSLGLIHGELFF

clone size: -
D gene: -
V gene: TRBV4-3
J gene: TRBJ2-3
CDR3 DNA: TGCGCCAGCAGCCAAGACTATGGGGGCATTTCAGATACGCAGTATTTT
CDR3 protein: CASSQDYGGISDTQYF

clone size: -
D gene: TRBD1
V gene: TRBV6-5
J gene: TRBJ2-7
CDR3 DNA: TGTGCCAGCAGTTACTACGACAGGGCTCCCCTTCACGAGCAGTACTTC
CDR3 protein: CASSYYDRAPLHEQYF

clone size: -
D gene: TRBD2
V gene: TRBV4-3
J gene: TRBJ2-7
CDR3 DNA: TGCGCCAGCAGCCAAGAAATAGCTAGCGGGAGGGGTGGCTCCTACGAGCAGTACTTC
CDR3 protein: CASSQEIASGRGGSYEQYF

clone size: -
D gene: -
V gene: TRBV27
J gene: TRBJ1-1
CDR3 DNA: TGTGCCAGCAGTTTCCAGGGGACTGAAGCTTTCTTT
CDR3 protein: CASSFQGTEAFF

clone size: -
D gene: TRBD1
V gene: TRBV19
J gene: TRBJ2-5
CDR3 DNA: TGTGCCAGTAGTGCCACAGGGGCGGGAGAGACCCAGTACTTC
CDR3 protein: CASSATGAGETQYF

clone size: -
D gene: TRBD2
V gene: TRBV2
J gene: TRBJ2-5
CDR3 DNA: TGTGCCAGCAGGGGTAGGACTAGCGGACAAGAGACCCAGTACTTC
CDR3 protein: CASRGRTSGQETQYF

clone size: -
D gene: TRBD2
V gene: TRBV5-5
J gene: TRBJ2-7
CDR3 DNA: TGTGCCAGCAGCTTTGGACTAGGTTTTTCCTACGAGCAGTACTTC
CDR3 protein: CASSFGLGFSYEQYF

clone size: few
D gene: -
V gene: TRBV5-1
J gene: TRBJ2-5
CDR3 DNA: TGCGCCAGCAGCTTGGACCACCTCAGTGCCCAGTACTTC
CDR3 protein: CASSLDHLSAQYF

clone size: -
D gene: -
V gene: TRBV7-2
J gene: TRBJ2-7
CDR3 DNA: TGTGCCAGCGCACCCCCGGGGAAGACCTACGAGCAGTACTTC
CDR3 protein: CASAPPGKTYEQYF

clone size: -
D gene: -
V gene: TRBV5-4
J gene: TRBJ2-7
CDR3 DNA: TGTGCCAGCAGCGGAGGGACCTACGAGCAGTACTTC
CDR3 protein: CASSGGTYEQYF

clone size: -
D gene: -
V gene: TRBV6-1
J gene: TRBJ2-7
CDR3 DNA: TGTGCCAGCAGTGAAACAGGCCCCTACGAGCAGTACTTC
CDR3 protein: CASSETGPYEQYF

clone size: -
D gene: TRBD2
V gene: TRBV29-1
J gene: TRBJ2-3
CDR3 DNA: TGCAGCGTTGAAGCGGGAGGGAGCACAGATACGCAGTATTTT
CDR3 protein: CSVEAGGSTDTQYF

clone size: once
D gene: -
V gene: TRBV28
J gene: TRBJ2-2
CDR3 DNA: TGTGCCAGCAGTTTGGCCAGACGGAGCACCGGGGAGCTGTTTTTT
CDR3 protein: CASSLARRSTGELFF

clone size: -
D gene: -
V gene: TRBV28
J gene: TRBJ1-5
CDR3 DNA: TGTGCCAGCAGCCTCAGTGAATATAGCAATCAGCCCCAGCATTTT
CDR3 protein: CASSLSEYSNQPQHF